Below, one T cell receptor beta chain is given with its context. It lacks a known antigen. No much larger clone is present one base from it, and per-base qualities are unavailable. These data are taken from a study of cytomegalovirus exposure and HLA in healthy donors (dated by TCRdb to 2015 to 2018). As for the study more broadly: An earlier analysis of 550 to 700 of the donors reported roughly 270 Gb of sequence data and some 100 million unique TCR beta sequences from about 200 million T cells. Roughly 310 gigabases of sequencing data and roughly 90 million unique TCR sequences were included in an early release covering several hundred HLA-typed donors. The genetic ancestry cluster associated with self-reported Caucasian donors included about 84% of the roughly 380 genotyped donors. The study aimed to test whether signatures of past pathogen exposure could be identified by cataloging public T cell receptors. The study profiled the T cell repertoires of about 640 subjects by immunosequencing and related them to cytomegalovirus serostatus. In addition to the first cohort of 666 subjects, a separate validation cohort of over 90 different subjects was used. To predict cytomegalovirus infection status, the study brought together high-throughput TCR immunosequencing, statistical association of individual TCRs with disease status, and machine learning. A later analysis re-analyzed previously published TCR beta repertoires from roughly 630 donors and added high-resolution HLA genotyping to study TCR occurrence patterns. Rather than drawing on any new phenotypic data, the later analysis identified candidate immune exposures from TCR beta sequences and the way those sequences occurred across donors. An earlier analysis of around 640 of the donors used high-throughput TCR beta sequencing to judge whether each TCR beta V gene segment behaved as functional or pseudogenic. Donor age, sex, ethnicity and CMV serostatus were compiled together with the repertoire data. Genome-wide SNP genotypes for about 65% of the 666 donors were used in a later genetic analysis, which treated that subset as a discovery cohort. Every repertoire in the discovery cohort had been generated on one and the same sequencing platform. HLA typing included class I and class II loci at four-digit resolution. Typing coverage varied by locus: about 620-630 donors for A, B, C, DRB1 and DQB1; more than 500 for DQA1; over 600 for DPA1; fewer than 480 for DPB1. Because of strong linkage in the cohort, 4 to 6 DR-DQ haplotypes were treated as single units for association and clustering. On average, over 200,000 unique TCR beta nucleotide sequences were sequenced per donor among 398 genotyped donors of the cohort, with roughly 18% of those sequences being non-productive.

The germline V gene sets CDR1 to SGHAT and CDR2 to FQNNGV. The CDR3, cysteine through phenylalanine, is 13 amino acids long. Only the CDR3 part of the read is kept: 39 bases, read in frame from the first base. A distance of 11 bases separates the germline ends of V and J, which lose 4 bases and 5 bases respectively. The cohort comprised more than 550 healthy bone marrow donors. At the time of sampling, every cohort member was nominally healthy, though immune exposures that went unrecorded were likely present. The donor tested CMV seropositive and was one of the 289 seropositive cohort members. A peripheral blood sample was provided by each donor, and peripheral blood mononuclear cells were used for TCR beta sequencing. Genomic DNA was extracted from the blood cell samples with the Qiagen DNeasy Blood Extraction Kit. The library was obtained by the immunoSEQ multiplex PCR assay. A mixture of 60 forward primers for TCR Vbeta segments and 13 reverse primers for TCR Jbeta segments was used in the multiplex PCR. Amplification of the CDR3 region of rearranged TCR beta genes was performed with a multiplex PCR assay on genomic DNA. On the Illumina HiSeq System, the amplified TCR beta libraries were sequenced as 87-base-pair reads. In the original analysis: A later analysis counted approximately 84 million unique TCR beta chains across the 666 repertoires, and 9.5 million to 11 million of these chains were shared by at least two donors. A nearest-neighbor algorithm error-corrected the raw reads and collapsed the reads into unique sequences, merging closely related sequences to remove PCR and sequencing errors. V, D and J gene segments were assigned by aligning CDR3 sequences to IMGT reference sequences. Each retained sequence needed at least a six-nucleotide match to both a V gene segment and a J gene segment. Rearrangements were called productive when the CDR3 lacked stop codons and stayed in frame with V and J; all others were non-productive. CDR3 was defined according to IMGT convention as the region running from the second conserved V-encoded cysteine to the conserved J-encoded phenylalanine. The earlier analysis of fewer than 750 of the donors excluded sequences that lacked an unambiguous match to a single V gene segment. In an earlier analysis of approximately 500 of the donors, a V segment was called functional when productive rearrangements were above 56.7%, and segregating when the standard deviation between donors exceeded 5%. A statistical classification framework was built to diagnose cytomegalovirus status from the catalog of TCR beta chain sequences. V and J gene assignment, in a later analysis, came from comparing TCR nucleotide sequences with IMGT/GENE-DB human TR gene sequences. Using the TCRdist pipeline, a later analysis assigned CDR3 sequences along with most-parsimonious VDJ recombination scenarios. In a later analysis, each TCR beta chain was defined by its CDR3 amino acid sequence together with its V-gene family, and reads without a unique V-gene family were excluded. A later analysis removed 550 to 650 highly shared, low-generation-probability nucleotide sequences to deal with suspected cross-contamination and a sequencing artifact. For each public chain, a later analysis derived a clonal expansion index from normalized ranks of inferred template counts within each repertoire. Generation probabilities in a later analysis came from a VDJ recombination model fitted to out-of-frame rearrangements, and those results were checked against IGoR. In a later analysis, TCR-TCR, TCR-HLA and TCR-CMV co-occurrence was scored with hypergeometric tests, and a repertoire-size bias correction was applied to TCR pairs. To estimate false discovery rates, a later analysis permuted the HLA or CMV assignments 20 times. In a later analysis, co-occurring TCRs were grouped using DBSCAN, with TCRdist sequence similarity added in when clustering inside HLA-allele-positive subsets. Co-occurrence clustering excluded repertoires with fewer than 30,000 or more than 120,000 public chains, plus five with anomalous nucleotide sharing. The table comes from immuneACCESS by way of TCRdb, which keeps in-frame sequences with V and J called. Part of the clones is missing from these tables; in studies checked, under half for an unresolved V gene and the rest for unknown reasons. D and trimming come from the DNA, and the V and J calls and clone size come from that table. This sample gives over 60,000 clones in total; approximately 81% of them show up just once. Nearly 7.5% of the sample comes from the top ten.

General findings and caveats noted by the study authors: Presence/absence analyses assumed roughly uniform sequencing depth across donors, an assumption that may not hold. A later analysis found that most CMV-associated TCR beta chains appeared HLA-restricted, with HLA associations seemingly driven largely by CMV exposure. In vitro tests confirmed that a few of the cytomegalovirus-associated TCR beta chains recognize cytomegalovirus antigens. Immune exposure information for the cohort was limited to CMV serostatus. Correlated functional status among segregating V segments might reflect linkage disequilibrium, but an unknown experimental factor could not be ruled out. In this cohort, only TCR beta chains were sequenced, and detectable features were limited by the absence of alpha or paired-chain data. The authors suggested that the approach could potentially be generalized to other disease states and immunological phenotypes. In a later analysis, TCR association rates were found to vary across HLA loci, with the most associated TCRs seen for DRB1 alleles and the fewest for HLA-C alleles. When HLA alleles, especially DR and DQ, strongly co-occurred, attributing TCR associations to individual alleles was difficult. In the study, 150 to 200 TCR beta chains were listed as associated with cytomegalovirus. In a later analysis, several top co-occurrence clusters were reported to appear linked to parvovirus B19, influenza, CMV and Epstein-Barr virus. Specific HLA alleles were associated with 15,000 to 20,000 TCR beta sequences at a false discovery rate of 0.05 in a later analysis. Because some donors lacked HLA typing at each locus, the association tests relied only on the typed subset. Broadly in line with IMGT annotations, most TCR beta V segments showed up in productive rearrangements about 90% or about 30% of the time in an earlier analysis of 450 to 600 of the donors. A further reported finding was that TCR beta sequences accurately predicted the HLA-A and HLA-B alleles for most subjects in the first cohort. Because the 87-base-pair reads could not distinguish some IMGT-functional V segments, including TRBV6-2 and TRBV6-3, those segments were excluded. A later genetic analysis reported fewer N-insertions in productive TCRs among donors in an Asian-associated ancestry cluster than the 666-donor mean. A later analysis found that HLA-associated TCR beta chains were more clonally expanded and had lower generation probabilities than equally common non-associated chains. Most TCR sequences were seen in very few donors, while some public TCRs were found in many individuals. A later genetic analysis associated a missense DCLRE1C variant with V-gene and J-gene trimming of TCR beta chains, and an independent cohort replicated the association. Cytomegalovirus status was reported to be diagnosed by the classifier with high specificity and sensitivity in both the original and validation cohorts. A cluster of highly shared sequence variants was judged likely to represent a technical artifact of the sequencing pipeline. Because counts were too low, more than 15 rarely observed V segments, including chromosome 9 orphons, were excluded from the earlier analysis of 587 of the donors.

Sequencing used PBMCs. The chain was built from TRBV11-2 and TRBJ1-2; tentative D gene TRBD1, with 6 bases matching. The clonotype was recovered from a woman in her twenties or thirties in good health and CMV-seropositive. The CDR3 in this case is CASSSGRGYGYTF. The bases read TGTGCCAGCAGCTCGGGAAGGGGGTATGGCTACACCTTC.